Listed here are 8 T cell receptor beta chains from one sample, sequenced in a study of shared clonotypes between healthy human individuals. Libraries were prepared by immunoSEQ multiplex PCR; TCRdb keeps only in-frame clonotypes and omits some of them. The sample contains 2 million to 2.5 million clones, more than 80% of which appear only once. What was sequenced was naive CD4+ T cells from PBMCs. The subset denotes: CD45RA+ positively selected. These receptors all stem from a man aged 18-30 years in good health. Some clones in this sample may be carry-over from other donors' samples.

To note about this clone: At the DNA level, this CDR3 is encoded by other sequences in the same sample as well. The chain has TRBV6-1 and TRBJ2-1; 7 nucleotides match TRBD2. The CDR3 contains 15 residues. After removal of 2 bases from V and 1 base from J, the junction contained 2 bases not matched to a gene. Per germline, CDR1 MNHNS and CDR2 SASEGT. The CDR3, as DNA: TGTGCCAGCAGTGAAATGGGGGGGTCCTACAATGAGCAGTTCTTC. It translates to CASSEMGGSYNEQFF.

This chain joins TRBV7-9 and TRBJ1-5; D gene unclear. Germline V gene sequence: CDR1 SEHNR, CDR2 FQNEAQ (reference sequence). The CDR3 extends over 15 amino acids. The V and J ends lost 1 base and 4 bases respectively, with 11 bases between them. CDR3 residues: CASSLGWPDNQPQHF. In DNA, the CDR3 is TGTGCCAGCAGCTTAGGCTGGCCAGATAATCAGCCCCAGCATTTT. Full variable domain (outside the CDR3, taken from reference TRBV7-9 and TRBJ1-5): DTGVSQNPRHKITKRGQNVTFRCDPISEHNRLYWYRQTLGQGPEFLTYFQNEAQLEKSRLLSDRFSAERPKGSFSTLEIQRTEQGDSAMYLCASSLGWPDNQPQHFGDGTRLSIL.

CDR3 region: CASSLEGGSKPQHF. CDR3 nucleotide sequence: TGCGCCAGCAGCTTAGAAGGGGGCAGCAAGCCCCAGCATTTT. The rearrangement uses TRBV5-1 and TRBJ1-5, with TRBD1 matching 7 bases. The CDR3 covers 14 residues. The V gene's germline CDR1 is SGHRS and CDR2 YFSETQ. J lost 8 bases, V lost 2 bases, and 7 bases had no gene match.

V gene TRBV10-3 combines with J gene TRBJ2-3; D unclear. The CDR3 length is 14 residues. The V gene lost 8 bases and the J gene lost 1 base, with 13 bases spanning the gap. CDR1 is ENHRY, CDR2 SYGVKD, per germline. DNA of the CDR3: TGTGCCATCTCTGCGTTTAGTGGCACAGATACGCAGTATTTT. As protein: CAISAFSGTDTQYF.

The chain couples TRBV7-8 to TRBJ2-5, with 8 positions matching TRBD1. Per the germline V gene, CDR1 is SGHVS and CDR2 is FQNEAQ. The CDR3 loop spans 16 amino acids. With V trimmed by 3 bases and J by 5 bases, 11 bases remained unmatched. This CDR3 reads CASSFGGGRGPETQYF. CDR3 DNA: TGTGCCAGCAGCTTCGGGGGTGGCAGGGGGCCGGAGACCCAGTACTTC.

The chain employs TRBV21-1 and TRBJ2-5; TRBD1 reflects the table's D call only, with no check against the DNA. TRBV21-1 represents a pseudogene. The CDR3 spans 15 residues. As DNA, the CDR3 is TGTGCCAGCACAAATGGCGACAGGGACCAAGAGACCCAGTACTTC. Translating it yields CASTNGDRDQETQYF.

This sequence joins TRBV5-1 and TRBJ1-2; TRBD1 aligns across 7 bases. Trimming cost V 1 base and J 4 bases; bases outside gene matches: 13. Germline V gene data show CDR1 as SGHRS and CDR2 as YFSETQ. This CDR3 has 17 residues. CDR3 region: CASSLPRGTDATYGYTF. The CDR3, as DNA: TGCGCCAGCAGCTTGCCAAGGGGGACAGACGCTACCTATGGCTACACCTTC.

Remarks on this clone: The identical CDR3 is also encoded by other nucleotide sequences in the sample. J is TRBJ1-5 and V is TRBV9, with D possibly TRBD1 on 5 matching bases. There are 15 residues in the CDR3. CDR1 and CDR2 (germline): SGDLS, YYNGEE. Trimming removed 0 bases from V and 1 base from J, with 8 bases in between. The CDR3 sequence: CASSVGGASNQPQHF. The CDR3 DNA reads TGTGCCAGCAGCGTAGGAGGGGCAAGCAATCAGCCCCAGCATTTT.